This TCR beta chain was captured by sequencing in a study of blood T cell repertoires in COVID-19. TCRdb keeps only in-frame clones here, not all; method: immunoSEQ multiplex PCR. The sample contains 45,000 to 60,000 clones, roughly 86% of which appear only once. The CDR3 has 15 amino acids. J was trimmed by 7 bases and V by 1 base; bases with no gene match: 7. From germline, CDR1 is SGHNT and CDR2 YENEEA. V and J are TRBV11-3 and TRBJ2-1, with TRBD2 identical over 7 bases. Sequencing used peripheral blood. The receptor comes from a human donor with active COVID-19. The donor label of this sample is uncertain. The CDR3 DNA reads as TGTGCCAGCAGCTTAGCACGCAGCGGGGCTAATGAGCAGTTCTTC. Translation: CASSLARSGANEQFF.